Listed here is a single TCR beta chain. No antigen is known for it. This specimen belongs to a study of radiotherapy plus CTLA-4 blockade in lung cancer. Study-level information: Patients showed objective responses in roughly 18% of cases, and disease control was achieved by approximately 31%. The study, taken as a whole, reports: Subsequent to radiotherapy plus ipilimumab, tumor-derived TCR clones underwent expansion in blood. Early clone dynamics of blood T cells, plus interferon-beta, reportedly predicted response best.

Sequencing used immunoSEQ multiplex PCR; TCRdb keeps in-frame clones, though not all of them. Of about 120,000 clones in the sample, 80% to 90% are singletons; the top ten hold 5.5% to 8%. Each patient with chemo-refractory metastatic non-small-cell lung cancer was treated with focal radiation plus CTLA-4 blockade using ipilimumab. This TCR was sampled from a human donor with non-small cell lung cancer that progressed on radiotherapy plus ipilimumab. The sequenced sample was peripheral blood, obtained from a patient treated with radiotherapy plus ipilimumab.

The DNA for the CDR3 is TGTGCCAGCAGTTACAGTTCGAGCACTGAAGCTTTCTTT. Protein product: CASSYSSSTEAFF. The chain uses TRBV6-5 and TRBJ1-1; D gene unclear. This CDR3 region has 13 residues. Germline CDR1 reads MNHEY; CDR2 reads SVGAGI. With 2 bases removed from V and 4 bases from J, the gap between germline ends came to 8 bases.